One sample yielded the 28 T cell receptor beta chains listed below, sequenced in a study of OX40 agonist ivuxolimab in advanced cancers. Clones were sequenced by immunoSEQ multiplex PCR, and TCRdb holds only the in-frame ones, with some missing. The sample consists of roughly 49,000 clones, about 83% of them appearing once. This specimen consisted of CD4+ or CD8+ T cells sorted from blood, obtained in a trial of the OX40 agonist ivuxolimab. These receptors were taken from an adult with an advanced solid tumor such as melanoma, head and neck, liver or kidney cancer.

The genes are TRBV7-9 and TRBJ2-1; no firm D call. With 0 bases removed from V and 7 bases from J, the gap between germline ends came to 4 bases. The germline gives CDR1 SEHNR, CDR2 FQNEAQ (reference sequence). The CDR3 is 12 amino acids. CDR3 loop: CASSLAENEQFF. The CDR3 DNA reads TGTGCCAGCAGCTTAGCGGAGAATGAGCAGTTCTTC. Full variable domain (outside the CDR3, taken from reference TRBV7-9 and TRBJ2-1): DTGVSQNPRHKITKRGQNVTFRCDPISEHNRLYWYRQTLGQGPEFLTYFQNEAQLEKSRLLSDRFSAERPKGSFSTLEIQRTEQGDSAMYLCASSLAENEQFFGPGTRLTVL.

CDR3 loop: CASSIRRYTPNTEAFF. CDR3 bases: TGTGCCAGCAGCATAAGGAGATACACGCCCAACACTGAAGCTTTCTTT. V is TRBV11-2 and J is TRBJ1-1; D call uncertain. The CDR3 extends over 16 amino acids. Germline V gene data show CDR1 as SGHAT and CDR2 as FQNNGV. The V end was cut by 5 bases, the J end by 2 bases, with 18 bases between.

The gene calls are TRBV7-2 and TRBJ1-1; the D is unclear. Deletions cut 1 base from V and 1 base from J, with 7 bases between. The germline CDR1 and CDR2 sequences are SGHTA and FQGNSA. The CDR3 length is 14 residues. The CDR3 spells CASSLGAGNTEAFF. The CDR3 DNA reads as TGTGCCAGCAGCTTAGGCGCCGGGAACACTGAAGCTTTCTTT.

This chain connects TRBV9 to TRBJ2-1; 8 nucleotides agree with TRBD2. The germline CDR1 and CDR2 sequences are SGDLS and YYNGEE. The CDR3 has 17 residues. Trimming cost V 4 bases and J 4 bases; bases outside gene matches: 13. The CDR3, as DNA: TGTGCCAGCAGCCCCCATGGGGGTAGCGGGGAGTACAATGAGCAGTTCTTC. Encoded protein: CASSPHGGSGEYNEQFF. Based on the CDR3 plus reference TRBV9 and TRBJ2-1, the full variable domain is DSGVTQTPKHLITATGQRVTLRCSPRSGDLSVYWYQQSLDQGLQFLIQYYNGEERAKGNILERFSAQQFPDLHSELNLSSLELGDSALYFCASSPHGGSGEYNEQFFGPGTRLTVL.

Many counts were recorded for this clone. The V and J genes are TRBV5-6 and TRBJ1-2, with D perhaps TRBD1 (5 bases). In germline, CDR1 is SGHDT, CDR2 YYEEEE. The CDR3 contains 16 residues. V was clipped by 3 bases and J by 0 bases, with 15 bases between them. The CDR3 DNA reads TGTGCCAGCAGCTGGGGCGGCAGGTCAACTAACTATGGCTACACCTTC. Protein sequence: CASSWGGRSTNYGYTF.

The chain recombines TRBV19 with TRBJ2-1; TRBD1 or TRBD2 may be the D gene (6 bases each). Trimming shortened V by 5 bases and J by 4 bases, and 24 bases separated the two germline ends. Looked up from germline, CDR1 is LNHDA and CDR2 is SQIVND (reference sequence). The CDR3 covers 18 residues. CDR3 sequence: CASSALGGDTIPYNEQFF. The DNA for the CDR3 is TGTGCCAGTAGTGCGTTAGGCGGGGACACAATACCTTACAATGAGCAGTTCTTC.

This chain joins TRBV27 and TRBJ2-7; 10 bases match TRBD2. There are 16 residues in the CDR3. Germline V lookup: CDR1 MNHEY, CDR2 SMNVEV (reference sequence). Germline trimming cut 6 bases from V and 1 base from J; bases unmatched to any gene: 9. The CDR3 spells CASSSLAGGYSYEQYF. As DNA, the CDR3 is TGTGCCAGCAGCTCTTTAGCGGGGGGCTATTCCTACGAGCAGTACTTC.

Comments on this clone: An end of the junction does not agree with germline; a read error may underlie this. The chain is built from TRBV4-3 and TRBJ2-7; D possibly uses TRBD1 or TRBD2 (5 bases each). Looked up from germline, CDR1 is LGHNA and CDR2 is YSLEER. The CDR3 loop spans 13 amino acids. CDR3 bases: TGCGCCAGCGGCCAAGAATGGGGGTTTGAGCAGTACTTC. Its protein product is CASGQEWGFEQYF.

Relative to its sample, this clone is medium-sized. The gene calls are TRBV30 and TRBJ1-5; a weak D match, TRBD1 (6 bases). Germline V gives CDR1 GTSNPN, CDR2 SVGIG (reference sequence). V was pared by 7 bases and J by 6 bases, with 13 bases between. The CDR3 is made up of 12 amino acids. The CDR3 nucleotides are TGTGCCTACCAGCGGGGGCTTCAGCCCCAGCATTTT. Translation: CAYQRGLQPQHF.

The V gene is TRBV2, the J gene TRBJ1-2; maybe TRBD1 (5 bases). This CDR3 is built from 11 residues. Germline V gives CDR1 SNHLY, CDR2 FYNNEI. V lost 7 bases and J lost 12, with 15 bases in between. The CDR3: CASTRQPGHTF. The CDR3 nucleotides are TGTGCCAGCACTAGACAGCCCGGCCACACCTTC.

V is TRBV6-6 and J is TRBJ2-1; 7 bases fit TRBD1. The CDR3 contains 15 residues. Germline CDR1 is MNHNY and CDR2 is SVGAGI (reference sequence). The V and J ends lost 4 bases and 8 bases, in that order; junction bases with no gene match: 11. This chain's CDR3 is CASSFTGVLRDEQFF. The CDR3 coding sequence is TGTGCCAGCAGTTTCACAGGGGTGCTGCGGGATGAGCAGTTCTTC.

The V call is TRBV19, the J call TRBJ2-7, with TRBD2 identical over 15 bases. Unmatched junction bases numbered 3, after V lost 10 bases and J lost 2 bases. Germline V gene lookup returns CDR1 LNHDA and CDR2 SQIVND (reference sequence). CDR3 size: 14 residues. The CDR3 DNA sequence: TGTGCCACCGGACTAGCGGGAGGGCCCTACGAGCAGTACTTC. This encodes CATGLAGGPYEQYF.

J is TRBJ1-1 and V is TRBV16; possible D gene TRBD1, 5 bases. Trimming stripped 2 bases from V and 0 bases from J, with 10 bases between. Germline V CDR1 and CDR2: KGHSY, FQNENV. There are 15 residues in the CDR3. CDR3 sequence reads: CASSQEGVMNTEAFF. CDR3 bases: TGTGCCAGCAGCCAAGAAGGGGTAATGAACACTGAAGCTTTCTTT.

This chain links TRBV21-1 with TRBJ2-5; the D call of TRBD1 is as the table states it, not checked on the DNA. TRBV21-1 is a pseudogene. The CDR3 is made up of 16 amino acids. The CDR3 protein is CASSNKGRDIQETQYF. CDR3 in DNA: TGTGCCAGCAGCAATAAGGGCAGGGATATCCAAGAGACCCAGTACTTC.

The chain is built from TRBV25-1 and TRBJ1-1, with D hard to call. V gave up 3 bases and J gave up 1 base, with 3 bases separating them. The CDR3 covers 12 residues. The germline V gene has CDR1 MGHDK and CDR2 SYGVNS. The CDR3 DNA follows: TGTGCCAGCAGTGACAGGAACACTGAAGCTTTCTTT. Its translation: CASSDRNTEAFF.

The chain joins TRBV14 to TRBJ2-7; D unclear. The CDR3 is 11 amino acids. Germline loops: CDR1 SGHDN, CDR2 FVKESK. V lost 4 bases, J lost 5 bases, and 6 bases lay in between. CDR3 sequence reads: CASSLNHEQYF. As DNA, the CDR3 is TGTGCCAGCAGCCTAAACCACGAGCAGTACTTC.

The V and J genes are TRBV13 and TRBJ2-7; 8 bases line up with TRBD2. This CDR3 region has 17 residues. The ends lost 5 bases at V and 6 bases at J; junction bases unmatched: 18. The germline gives CDR1 PRHDT, CDR2 FYEKMQ (reference sequence). The CDR3 spells CASSVAGGARVHGEQYF. Here the CDR3 DNA reads TGTGCCAGCAGCGTGGCCGGGGGGGCCAGGGTCCACGGCGAGCAGTACTTC.

The chain combines TRBV6-6 with TRBJ1-1; the D is unclear. Per germline, CDR1 MNHNY and CDR2 SVGAGI (reference sequence). V lost 6 bases, J lost 1 base, and 9 bases lay in between. This CDR3 has 13 residues. This chain's CDR3 is CASSPGRNTEAFF. The CDR3 nucleotides are TGTGCCAGCAGCCCCGGACGGAACACTGAAGCTTTCTTT.

In regard to this clone: The sample holds other DNA sequences that translate to the same CDR3. The V and J genes are TRBV9 and TRBJ2-1; 14 nucleotides line up with TRBD2. This CDR3 has 15 amino acids. V was pared by 4 bases and J by 7 bases, with 4 bases of the junction left unmatched. From germline, CDR1 is SGDLS and CDR2 YYNGEE. This CDR3 is CASSPRLAGGNEQFF. Written as DNA, the CDR3 is TGTGCCAGCAGCCCTCGACTAGCGGGGGGGAATGAGCAGTTCTTC.

J is TRBJ1-2 and V is TRBV4-1; TRBD1 matches at 10 bases. CDR3 length: 17 residues. V shed 0 bases, J shed 7 bases, and the junction held 11 bases outside the gene matches. The germline V gene encodes CDR1 MGHRA and CDR2 YSYEKL. DNA for the CDR3: TGCGCCAGCAGCCAAGATGGTGCTAGGACAGGGGGGGGTGGCTACACCTTC. Translated, it gives CASSQDGARTGGGGYTF.

The gene calls are TRBV21-1 and TRBJ2-2. TRBV21-1 constitutes a pseudogene. The length of the CDR3 is 18 residues. As DNA, the CDR3 is TGTGCCAGCAGCAAAGAAGGGCCGGGACGCCAACACACCGGGGAGCTGTTTTTT. Amino acids: CASSKEGPGRQHTGELFF.

The V and J genes are TRBV20-1 and TRBJ1-1; D may be TRBD1 (6 bases). The CDR3 sequence is 11 residues long. Trimming stripped 6 bases from V and 11 bases from J, with 16 bases between. The germline V gene encodes CDR1 DFQATT and CDR2 SNEGSKA (reference sequence). CDR3 region: CSALGDIEAFF. The CDR3 DNA follows: TGCAGTGCACTAGGGGACATAGAGGCTTTCTTT.

V gene TRBV4-3 combines with J gene TRBJ1-1, with D maybe TRBD1 (5 bases). The V gene's germline CDR1 is LGHNA and CDR2 YSLEER. V lost 2 bases and J 2 bases, leaving 9 bases between the germline ends. There are 14 residues in the CDR3. The CDR3 DNA sequence: TGCGCCAGCAGCCAATCCGACAGTAACACTGAAGCTTTCTTT. Protein: CASSQSDSNTEAFF.

V and J are TRBV27 and TRBJ2-1, with 7 bases aligning to TRBD2. Germline V gives CDR1 MNHEY, CDR2 SMNVEV (reference sequence). The CDR3 extends over 15 amino acids. V shed 6 bases and J 2 bases; nucleotides not matched to a gene: 7. The chain's CDR3 is CASRLGGSPYNEQFF. In nucleotides, the CDR3 is TGTGCCAGCAGGCTGGGCGGGAGCCCCTACAATGAGCAGTTCTTC.

The chain joins TRBV7-3 to TRBJ1-1, with TRBD1 as a possible D gene (6 bases). CDR1 is SGHTA and CDR2 is FQGTGA in the germline V gene. Between the trimmed V and J ends, which lost 2 bases and 0 bases, there was a span of 13 bases. The CDR3 runs 16 residues. DNA of the CDR3: TGTGCCAGCAGCTTAGAGGCAGGGGACATGAACACTGAAGCTTTCTTT. Translation gives CASSLEAGDMNTEAFF.

CDR3 coding DNA: TGTGCCTGGACTGTGGGAGTGACAGGGGGCAGGGAGCAGTACTTC. It codes for CAWTVGVTGGREQYF. The chain links TRBV30 to TRBJ2-7; 10 nucleotides match TRBD1. The CDR3 has 15 amino acids. J lost 7 bases, V lost 4 bases, and 13 bases had no gene match. In germline, CDR1 is GTSNPN, CDR2 SVGIG (reference sequence).

The rearrangement uses TRBV4-3 and TRBJ2-1; TRBD2 agrees at 8 bases. Germline assignment: CDR1 LGHNA and CDR2 YSLEER. Germline trimming cut 1 base from V and 0 bases from J; bases unmatched to any gene: 5. This CDR3 has 17 residues. CDR3 sequence: CASSQGGGRPSYNEQFF. CDR3 sequence (DNA): TGCGCCAGCAGCCAAGGTGGCGGGAGGCCCTCCTACAATGAGCAGTTCTTC.

The CDR3 coding sequence is TGTGCCAGCAACCCCCAGGCAGAGGACTCTGGAAACACCATATATTTT. Protein product: CASNPQAEDSGNTIYF. V is TRBV7-9 and J is TRBJ1-3; D remains unclear. Germline V CDR1 and CDR2: SEHNR, FQNEAQ (reference sequence). Trimming shortened V by 7 bases and J by 0 bases, and 16 bases separated the two germline ends. The CDR3 runs 16 residues.